The 21 T cell receptor beta chains given below trace back to one sample, sequenced in a study of cytomegalovirus exposure and HLA in healthy donors. Vbeta (60) and Jbeta (13) primers were used in the PCR. The repertoire was sequenced with immunoSEQ multiplex PCR; TCRdb's copy has only in-frame clones and lacks some. The sample has around 120,000 clones, around three quarters seen once; the top ten hold approximately 4.5%. The sequencing sample was made of PBMCs. The receptors derive from a man aged 30 to 39 in good health and CMV-seropositive.

This chain connects TRBV11-3 to TRBJ2-7; 7 bases agree with TRBD2. The CDR3 length is 11 residues. Per the germline V gene, CDR1 is SGHNT and CDR2 is YENEEA. Trimming took 6 bases from V and 4 from J; bases not matched to a gene: 0. The chain's CDR3 is CASRGGYEQYF. CDR3 coding DNA: TGTGCCAGCAGGGGGGGGTACGAGCAGTACTTC.

This clone was seen only a few times. V is TRBV7-2 and J is TRBJ1-2; no clear D gene. Germline values: CDR1 SGHTA, CDR2 FQGNSA. The CDR3 has 14 residues. The ends were cut back, 5 bases at V and 1 base at J, with 11 bases in the middle. CDR3 coding DNA: TGTGCCAGCAGCCCCCGTGGCAGTAACTATGGCTACACCTTC. Its protein product is CASSPRGSNYGYTF.

The V and J genes are TRBV5-6 and TRBJ2-5, with 11 bases fitting TRBD2. The CDR3 is 16 residues long. Germline lookup yields CDR1 SGHDT and CDR2 YYEEEE. V shed 0 bases, J shed 5 bases, and the junction held 6 bases outside the gene matches. CDR3 sequence: CASSLGRTSGWETQYF. The DNA of the CDR3 is TGTGCCAGCAGCTTGGGGCGGACTAGCGGGTGGGAGACCCAGTACTTC. Complete variable domain (other parts from reference TRBV5-6 and TRBJ2-5): DAGVTQSPTHLIKTRGQQVTLRCSPKSGHDTVSWYQQALGQGPQFIFQYYEEEERQRGNFPDRFSGHQFPNYSSELNVNALLLGDSALYLCASSLGRTSGWETQYFGPGTRLLVL.

The chain combines TRBV28 with TRBJ2-5, with D tentatively TRBD1 (6 bases). Trimming shortened V by 11 bases and J by 2 bases, and 12 bases separated the two germline ends. The germline gives CDR1 MDHEN, CDR2 SYDVKM. The CDR3 is made up of 12 amino acids. The CDR3 nucleotides read TGTGCCTTTACAGGGAAGCAAGAGACCCAGTACTTC. Its translation is CAFTGKQETQYF.

The J gene is TRBJ2-7, the V gene TRBV27, with 7 nucleotides matching TRBD1. The J segment lost 2 bases and the V segment lost 5 bases, leaving 9 bases of the junction unmatched. There are 15 residues in the CDR3. The germline V gene encodes CDR1 MNHEY and CDR2 SMNVEV (reference sequence). The DNA for the CDR3 is TGTGCCAGCAGTGCAGGGACAGATGATCCCTACGAGCAGTACTTC. Translation: CASSAGTDDPYEQYF.

CDR3: CASREPGQSNTEAFF. The CDR3 nucleotides read TGCGCCAGCAGGGAACCAGGACAGTCGAACACTGAAGCTTTCTTT. This chain uses TRBV5-1 with TRBJ1-1, with a tentative D call TRBD1 (6 bases). V was shortened by 5 bases and J by 1 base, with 15 bases between the two germline ends. Germline V gene sequence: CDR1 SGHRS, CDR2 YFSETQ. This CDR3 is built from 15 residues.

V is TRBV10-3 and J is TRBJ2-1, with 10 bases aligning to TRBD1. CDR3 size: 14 residues. Germline-derived CDR1 and CDR2 are ENHRY and SYGVKD. J lost 9 bases, V lost 6 bases, and 8 bases had no gene match. This CDR3 is CAISPGQGSVEQFF. The CDR3 DNA sequence: TGTGCCATCAGCCCGGGACAGGGGTCAGTTGAGCAGTTCTTC.

The rearrangement uses TRBV19 and TRBJ2-1; D is undetermined. V lost 5 bases and J lost 6, with 14 bases in between. CDR3 length equals 14 residues. Per germline, CDR1 LNHDA and CDR2 SQIVND (reference sequence). The CDR3 region is CASSERLDGNEQFF. The CDR3 DNA reads TGTGCCAGTAGTGAGAGGCTAGATGGCAATGAGCAGTTCTTC.

In this sample, this clone turned up a few times. This chain links TRBV11-1 with TRBJ2-5; 10 nucleotides line up with TRBD1. The CDR3 has 15 amino acids. J was trimmed by 1 base and V by 6 bases; bases with no gene match: 5. CDR1 is SGHAT and CDR2 is FQDESV in the germline V gene (reference sequence). CDR3 bases: TGTGCCAGCAGGATAGACAGGGGGCCCCAAGAGACCCAGTACTTC. Translated: CASRIDRGPQETQYF.

The V and J genes are TRBV5-1 and TRBJ2-7; TRBD1 matches 7 bases. Trimming took 4 bases from V and 0 from J; bases not matched to a gene: 4. Germline CDR1 is SGHRS and CDR2 is YFSETQ. The CDR3 is made up of 14 amino acids. CDR3 residues: CASSLRDSSYEQYF. Written as DNA, the CDR3 is TGCGCCAGCAGCCTCCGGGACAGCTCCTACGAGCAGTACTTC.

This clone was detected only a few times. The genes are TRBV6-1 and TRBJ2-5, with 9 bases fitting TRBD2. V trimming: 3 bases; J trimming: 5 bases; junction bases outside the gene matches: 4. Per the germline V gene, CDR1 is MNHNS and CDR2 is SASEGT. CDR3 length: 14 residues. CDR3 in amino acids: CASSDEGTSETQYF. CDR3 nucleotides: TGTGCCAGCAGTGATGAAGGGACTAGCGAGACCCAGTACTTC.

The chain is built from TRBV9 and TRBJ2-7; 7 bases agree with TRBD1. CDR1 is SGDLS and CDR2 is YYNGEE in the germline V gene. The ends lost 4 bases at V and 2 bases at J; junction bases unmatched: 6. This CDR3 contains 14 residues. The CDR3 loop reads CASSPQGVPYEQYF. CDR3 DNA sequence: TGTGCCAGCAGCCCGCAGGGGGTCCCCTACGAGCAGTACTTC.

The table lists this clone with a few counts. V and J are TRBV5-6 and TRBJ2-5, with a tentative D call TRBD2 (5 bases). CDR3 size: 14 residues. The germline CDR1 and CDR2 sequences are SGHDT and YYEEEE. Trimming removed 0 bases at V and 0 bases at J, with 6 bases between. The CDR3 spells CASSLAGYQETQYF. The CDR3 DNA reads TGTGCCAGCAGCTTGGCGGGGTACCAAGAGACCCAGTACTTC.

As concerns this clone: An end of the junction differs from the germline gene, which may be a read error. V usage is TRBV7-3 and J usage is TRBJ2-2; maybe TRBD2 (5 bases). This CDR3 region has 16 residues. CDR1 and CDR2 from the germline V gene are SGHTA and FQGTGA. This CDR3 reads CSSSLTSVRGTGELFF. CDR3 DNA sequence: TGTTCCAGCAGCTTAACTTCTGTCCGGGGCACCGGGGAGCTGTTTTTT.

The chain is built from TRBV13 and TRBJ2-7, with 7 bases fitting TRBD2. CDR1 and CDR2 (germline): PRHDT, FYEKMQ (reference sequence). The CDR3 spans 16 residues. J was trimmed by 4 bases and V by 0 bases; bases with no gene match: 9. DNA for the CDR3: TGTGCCAGCAGCTTAGGCTTCCTGGTTAGCGGGTACGAGCAGTACTTC. This translates into CASSLGFLVSGYEQYF.

The J gene is TRBJ2-7, the V gene TRBV30; 7 bases agree with TRBD1. The CDR3 length is 12 residues. The V and J ends lost 5 bases and 3 bases, in that order; junction bases with no gene match: 4. In germline, CDR1 is GTSNPN, CDR2 SVGIG (reference sequence). CDR3 sequence reads: CAWGQVLYEQYF. The CDR3 DNA is TGTGCCTGGGGACAGGTTCTCTACGAGCAGTACTTC.

The V call is TRBV11-2, the J call TRBJ2-5; TRBD1 matches 9 bases. V shed 3 bases and J 2 bases; nucleotides not matched to a gene: 7. CDR1 SGHAT and CDR2 FQNNGV come from the germline V gene. This CDR3 is built from 16 residues. The CDR3 coding sequence is TGTGCCAGCAGCTTTGGACAGGGGCGAGGTCAAGAGACCCAGTACTTC. Amino acids: CASSFGQGRGQETQYF.

V is TRBV5-4 and J is TRBJ1-4, with D hard to call. V was clipped by 1 base and J by 8 bases, with 12 bases between them. Germline values: CDR1 SGHNT, CDR2 YYREEE (reference sequence). This CDR3 contains 14 residues. The CDR3 region is CASSLREVEEKLFF. The DNA for the CDR3 is TGTGCCAGCAGCTTGCGAGAGGTGGAGGAAAAACTGTTTTTT.

The rearrangement uses TRBV5-1 and TRBJ2-7; D gene unclear. Germline V lookup: CDR1 SGHRS, CDR2 YFSETQ. CDR3 length equals 13 residues. Trimming removed 4 bases at V and 2 bases at J, with 10 bases between. DNA for the CDR3: TGCGCCAGCAGCATGACTGCTACCTACGAGCAGTACTTC. Translating gives CASSMTATYEQYF.

The gene calls are TRBV5-8 and TRBJ1-2; possible D gene TRBD1, 6 bases. Germline CDR1 SGHTS, CDR2 YDEGEE. V was pared by 2 bases and J by 5 bases, with 22 bases between. The length of the CDR3 is 17 residues. CDR3 sequence reads: CASSLNQGIGQQYGYTF. The CDR3 bases are TGTGCCAGCAGCTTAAATCAGGGGATCGGGCAACAGTATGGCTACACCTTC.

CDR3 sequence: CASSQFGQGAVTDTQYF. The DNA of the CDR3 is TGCGCCAGCAGCCAGTTTGGACAGGGGGCGGTGACAGATACGCAGTATTTT. The chain recombines TRBV5-1 with TRBJ2-3; 11 bases are shared with TRBD1. CDR3 length: 17 residues. Germline V gene lookup returns CDR1 SGHRS and CDR2 YFSETQ. The trim removed 4 bases at V and 3 bases at J, leaving 10 bases unmatched. Full variable domain (remainder filled in from reference TRBV5-1 and TRBJ2-3): KAGVTQTPRYLIKTRGQQVTLSCSPISGHRSVSWYQQTPGQGLQFLFEYFSETQRNKGNFPGRFSGRQFSNSRSEMNVSTLELGDSALYLCASSQFGQGAVTDTQYFGPGTRLTVL.